This T cell receptor beta chain was identified in a study of CD8 T cells in ankylosing spondylitis. The study's findings and limits: Reportedly, matched ankylosing spondylitis synovial fluid was significantly enriched for disease-linked clones.

With 0 bases removed from V and 4 bases from J, the gap between germline ends came to 11 bases. Germline V CDR1 and CDR2: LNHNV, YYDKDF (reference sequence). The length of the CDR3 is 15 residues. TCRdb re-called the 5' RACE reads through MiXCR, storing one row per CDR3 protein. Of some 87,000 distinct CDR3 sequences in the sample, around 30% were seen once. As concerns this clonotype: No antigen is known for it.

The chain is built from TRBV15 and TRBJ2-3; TRBD2 might be the D (7 bases). The sequence was obtained from a male donor with ankylosing spondylitis or in good health (not recorded which). Sequencing was carried out using blood, either unsorted or a sorted T cell fraction (not recorded which). The CDR3 is CATSRETGGPDTQYF. The CDR3 DNA reads as TGTGCCACCAGCAGAGAAACGGGGGGCCCAGATACGCAGTATTTT.